The rows below give T cell receptor beta chains drawn from one sample of a study of blood T cells in healthy people across ages. MiXCR, applied by TCRdb to the 5' RACE reads, yields one record per CDR3 protein. In the table there are around 500,000 distinct CDR3 sequences, 40% to 50% of which are singletons. The sample was blood. These receptors originate from an elderly man in good health. The CDR3 runs from the conserved cysteine through the conserved F or W. A D gene is named only where the DNA matches it firmly. Clone size is given for some rows only: seen once, a few or many times, or a class if the clone is expanded.

V gene,D gene,J gene,clone size,CDR3 protein,CDR3 DNA
TRBV5-1,.,TRBJ2-1,few,CASSSDTLYNEQFF,TGCGCCAGCAGCTCGGATACTTTATACAATGAGCAGTTCTTC
TRBV4-2,TRBD2,TRBJ2-7,.,CASSQEILGGEQYF,TGTGCCAGCAGCCAAGAAATATTGGGGGGGGAGCAGTACTTC
TRBV5-1,TRBD1,TRBJ2-2,.,CASRQGLNTGELFF,TGCGCCAGCAGACAGGGGCTAAACACCGGGGAGCTGTTTTTT
TRBV3-1,.,TRBJ2-7,.,CASSQSYTGHTSEQYF,TGTGCCAGCAGCCAGTCCTATACGGGACACACTTCCGAGCAGTACTTC
TRBV27,TRBD1,TRBJ1-5,.,CASSLTGSPYSNQPQHF,TGTGCCAGCAGCTTGACAGGGTCCCCTTATAGCAATCAGCCCCAGCATTTT
TRBV24-1,.,TRBJ2-5,.,CATSADKNMQTQYF,TGTGCCACCAGTGCTGACAAAAACATGCAGACCCAGTACTTC
TRBV6-6,.,TRBJ1-5,many,CASSYSGRGNDQPQHF,TGTGCCAGCAGTTACTCCGGCAGGGGCAACGATCAGCCCCAGCATTTT
TRBV6-5,TRBD1,TRBJ2-2,.,CASGRTGAYTGELFF,TGTGCCAGCGGCAGAACAGGGGCCTACACCGGGGAGCTGTTTTTT
TRBV7-9,.,TRBJ2-5,.,CASSWRGLRNEQYF,TGTGCCAGCAGTTGGAGGGGATTACGCAATGAGCAGTACTTC
TRBV27,.,TRBJ1-2,few,CASSFAGRVGYTF,TGTGCCAGCAGTTTCGCGGGTAGGGTGGGCTACACCTTC
TRBV4-2,.,TRBJ2-7,few,CASSQGGRTNEQYF,TGTGCCAGCAGCCAAGGTGGCCGGACCAACGAGCAGTACTTC
TRBV12-3/TRBV12-4,.,TRBJ2-2,once,CASNPGAGELFF,TGTGCCAGCAACCCTGGGGCCGGGGAGCTGTTTTTT
TRBV30,.,TRBJ1-2,few,CAWSVQSYGYTF,TGTGCCTGGAGTGTACAAAGCTATGGCTACACCTTC
TRBV6-1,.,TRBJ2-3,.,CASSEGRYRTDTQYF,TGTGCCAGCAGTGAAGGGCGATACAGGACAGATACGCAGTATTTT
TRBV20-1,.,TRBJ2-2,.,CSASFGHSNTGELFF,TGCAGTGCTAGTTTCGGGCATTCGAACACCGGGGAGCTGTTTTTT
TRBV7-9,.,TRBJ1-2,many,CASSLIAWDGYTF,TGTGCCAGCAGCTTAATCGCCTGGGATGGCTACACCTTC
TRBV10-3,.,TRBJ1-3,.,CAISAGEAAGNTIYF,TGTGCCATCAGTGCCGGGGAGGCGGCTGGAAACACCATATATTTT
TRBV14,.,TRBJ1-6,.,CASSQDLSSYNSPLHF,TGTGCCAGCAGCCAAGATCTAAGCTCCTATAATTCACCCCTCCACTTT
TRBV11-2,TRBD2,TRBJ2-3,.,CASSTTSGRPDTQYF,TGTGCCAGCAGCACTACTAGCGGGAGGCCAGATACGCAGTATTTT
TRBV7-8,.,TRBJ2-4,once,CASSSPGLPKNIQYF,TGTGCCAGCAGCTCGCCGGGACTGCCCAAGAACATTCAGTACTTC
TRBV7-9,.,TRBJ2-2,.,CASSPRWGRTGELFF,TGTGCCAGCAGCCCCCGTTGGGGGAGAACCGGGGAGCTGTTTTTT
TRBV7-9,.,TRBJ1-2,.,CASSLEGWGYTF,TGTGCCAGCAGCTTGGAGGGTTGGGGCTACACCTTC
TRBV4-1,TRBD2,TRBJ2-7,.,CASSPPQRGSNEQYF,TGCGCCAGCAGCCCCCCCCAGCGGGGGTCGAATGAGCAGTACTTC
TRBV20-1,TRBD2,TRBJ2-5,.,CSAVSGMETQYF,TGCAGTGCTGTTAGCGGGATGGAGACCCAGTACTTC
TRBV3-1,TRBD1,TRBJ2-1,.,CASSHNPGGNEQFF,TGTGCCAGCAGTCACAACCCAGGGGGCAATGAGCAGTTCTTC
TRBV5-1,.,TRBJ2-7,few,CASSPTPGRSLPYEQYF,TGCGCCAGCAGCCCTACCCCCGGCAGGTCCCTACCCTACGAGCAGTACTTC
TRBV13,TRBD1,TRBJ1-1,.,CASSQKTGARDTEAFF,TGTGCCAGCAGCCAGAAGACAGGGGCTAGGGATACTGAAGCTTTCTTT
TRBV12-3/TRBV12-4,.,TRBJ2-4,.,CASSHGEARNIQYF,TGTGCCAGCAGTCACGGGGAAGCAAGAAACATTCAGTACTTC
TRBV5-1,.,TRBJ1-2,.,CASSVDRDSNYGYTF,TGCGCCAGCAGCGTGGACAGAGACTCTAACTATGGCTACACCTTC
TRBV7-9,TRBD2,TRBJ2-5,.,CASSFWTRTQETQYF,TGTGCCAGCAGCTTTTGGACTAGAACCCAAGAGACCCAGTACTTC
TRBV27,.,TRBJ2-6,.,CASSSQRLQGSGANVLTF,TGTGCCAGCAGTTCGCAGCGACTACAGGGTTCTGGGGCCAACGTCCTGACTTTC
TRBV6-5,.,TRBJ1-1,many,CASSSATEAFF,TGTGCCAGCAGTTCCGCCACTGAAGCTTTCTTT